These 16 T cell receptor beta chains were all obtained from the same sample, sequenced in a study of shared clonotypes between healthy human individuals. Repertoires were generated with immunoSEQ multiplex PCR, while TCRdb's copy carries only in-frame clones and drops some. The repertoire has more than 2 million clones, approximately 95% of them found once; the top ten carry 0.13%. Material: naive CD4+ T cells sorted from blood. The subset here: CD45RA+ positively selected. These receptor sequences come from a man between 18 and 35 years old in good health.

Concerning this clone itself: The identical CDR3 is also encoded by other nucleotide sequences in the sample. The chain recombines TRBV9 with TRBJ1-1; possibly TRBD1 for D (6 bases). The ends were cut back, 4 bases at V and 1 base at J, with 14 bases in the middle. CDR1 SGDLS and CDR2 YYNGEE come from the germline V gene. This CDR3 contains 15 residues. CDR3: CASSPPGGGNTEAFF. DNA of the CDR3: TGTGCCAGCAGCCCCCCGGGGGGCGGGAACACTGAAGCTTTCTTT.

The chain carries TRBV5-6 and TRBJ2-1, with D tentatively TRBD2 (5 bases). Germline CDR1 SGHDT, CDR2 YYEEEE. The CDR3 consists of 12 residues. V was pared by 4 bases and J by 6 bases, with 8 bases between. CDR3 nucleotides: TGTGCCAGCAGCCGGGCGGGCAATGAGCAGTTCTTC. Its translation: CASSRAGNEQFF.

The rearrangement links TRBV18 to TRBJ2-7, with D perhaps TRBD1 (6 bases). Germline V gene lookup returns CDR1 KGHSH and CDR2 LQKENI. V lost 3 bases and J 2 bases, leaving 20 bases between the germline ends. This CDR3 region has 17 residues. The CDR3 reads CASSPTSRQAITYEQYF. The CDR3 region has the DNA TGTGCCAGCTCACCCACTTCAAGACAGGCAATTACCTACGAGCAGTACTTC.

The V call is TRBV14, the J call TRBJ1-2; no firm D call. The CDR3 is 13 residues long. Germline V gene data show CDR1 as SGHDN and CDR2 as FVKESK. V dropped 3 bases and J dropped 4 bases, with 9 bases sitting between them. CDR3 amino acids: CASSQGSGYGYTF. For the CDR3, the DNA is TGTGCCAGCAGCCAGGGAAGCGGCTATGGCTACACCTTC.

The J gene is TRBJ2-7, the V gene TRBV11-2; D gene uncertain. This CDR3 comprises 11 residues. The V and J ends lost 6 bases and 4 bases respectively, with 7 bases between them. The germline V gene encodes CDR1 SGHAT and CDR2 FQNNGV. The CDR3 sequence: CASRLGYEQYF. DNA for the CDR3: TGTGCCAGCAGGCTTGGTTACGAGCAGTACTTC.

V gene TRBV5-6 combines with J gene TRBJ2-1; TRBD2 matches at 9 bases. V lost 4 bases, J lost 5 bases, and 7 bases stayed unmatched. CDR3 length: 15 residues. The germline V gene encodes CDR1 SGHDT and CDR2 YYEEEE. This chain's CDR3 is CASSLREGRNNEQFF. The CDR3 DNA reads as TGTGCCAGCAGCCTGCGGGAGGGCCGGAACAATGAGCAGTTCTTC.

The chain uses TRBV11-2 and TRBJ2-5; 8 nucleotides line up with TRBD2. The germline CDR1 and CDR2 sequences are SGHAT and FQNNGV. The CDR3 covers 15 residues. V was pared by 5 bases and J by 2 bases, with 7 bases of the junction left unmatched. CDR3 DNA: TGTGCCAGCAGCGTCCGCGGGGGGTATCAAGAGACCCAGTACTTC. It yields the protein CASSVRGGYQETQYF.

To note about this clone: This sample includes further DNA sequences coding for the same CDR3. The chain joins TRBV30 to TRBJ1-5, with D uncertain. The CDR3 has 13 residues. The V and J ends lost 0 bases and 5 bases respectively, with 8 bases between them. Germline CDR1 GTSNPN, CDR2 SVGIG (reference sequence). The CDR3 nucleotides are TGTGCCTGGAGTGTACGCCGCGATCAGCCCCAGCATTTT. This encodes CAWSVRRDQPQHF.

The chain combines TRBV6-5 with TRBJ1-2, with D tentatively TRBD1 (6 bases). Per germline, CDR1 MNHEY and CDR2 SVGAGI. The CDR3 covers 14 residues. The germline V and J ends were trimmed by 7 bases and 4 bases, with 16 bases remaining between them. As DNA, the CDR3 is TGTGCCAGCACCCCTTGGCAGGGGAGCTATGGCTACACCTTC. Its protein is CASTPWQGSYGYTF.

The chain is built from TRBV7-3 and TRBJ1-6; a possible D gene is TRBD1 (5 bases). The CDR3 has 15 residues. The ends were cut back, 5 bases at V and 0 bases at J, with 8 bases in the middle. Germline loops: CDR1 SGHTA, CDR2 FQGTGA. CDR3: CASSAGYSYNSPLHF. CDR3 in DNA: TGTGCCAGCAGCGCAGGGTACTCCTATAATTCACCCCTCCACTTT.

The genes are TRBV6-1 and TRBJ2-7; D ambiguous. This CDR3 contains 14 residues. From germline, CDR1 is MNHNS and CDR2 SASEGT. The V end was cut by 4 bases, the J end by 5 bases, with 15 bases between. CDR3 DNA: TGTGCCAGCAGTGCCGAGAGAAGGTTAAACGAGCAGTACTTC. Translating it yields CASSAERRLNEQYF.

The CDR3 here is CASSYGGGRRYGYTF. CDR3 in DNA: TGTGCCAGCAGTTACGGCGGGGGCCGGAGGTATGGCTACACCTTC. The rearrangement links TRBV6-5 to TRBJ1-2, with a weak D call TRBD1 (6 bases). Trimming removed 2 bases from V and 5 bases from J, with 15 bases in between. Per the germline V gene, CDR1 is MNHEY and CDR2 is SVGAGI. The CDR3 is 15 amino acids.

V gene TRBV6-5 combines with J gene TRBJ1-2, with D perhaps matching TRBD1 (6 bases). V was shortened by 8 bases and J by 6 bases, with 13 bases between the two germline ends. Germline CDR1 reads MNHEY; CDR2 reads SVGAGI. The CDR3 spans 12 residues. The CDR3 nucleotides read TGTGCCAGCTATCGGACAGTCAATGGCTACACCTTC. Translation gives CASYRTVNGYTF.

The J gene is TRBJ2-7, the V gene TRBV7-9, with 7 bases fitting TRBD1. This CDR3 comprises 14 residues. V gave up 2 bases and J gave up 1 base; unmatched junction bases: 2. Germline CDR1 reads SEHNR; CDR2 reads FQNEAQ (reference sequence). This CDR3 reads CASSLYRGSYEQYF. In nucleotides, the CDR3 is TGTGCCAGCAGCTTATACAGGGGTTCCTACGAGCAGTACTTC.

The chain has TRBV5-4 and TRBJ2-7; D may be TRBD1 or TRBD2 (5 bases each). V lost 0 bases and J 6 bases, leaving 16 bases between the germline ends. This CDR3 is built from 15 residues. Germline CDR1 reads SGHNT; CDR2 reads YYREEE (reference sequence). The CDR3 coding sequence is TGTGCCAGCAGCTTGGTTGGGACCTCTGGGTTCGAGCAGTACTTC. This translates into CASSLVGTSGFEQYF.

The chain employs TRBV15 and TRBJ1-3; the match to TRBD1 covers 8 bases. Unmatched junction bases numbered 0, after V lost 1 base and J lost 4 bases. The CDR3 length is 14 residues. CDR1 and CDR2 (germline): LNHNV, YYDKDF (reference sequence). The CDR3: CATSRAGGGNTIYF. CDR3 DNA sequence: TGTGCCACCAGCAGAGCAGGGGGCGGAAACACCATATATTTT.